Below are 28 T cell receptor beta chains sequenced from a single sample in a study of beta chain features in type 1 diabetes. Investigators reverse transcribed all isolated RNA, so they sequenced expressed TCRB transcripts. The repertoire was sequenced with immunoSEQ multiplex PCR; TCRdb's copy has only in-frame clones and lacks some. The top ten hold 0.02% to 0.025% of the sample, which has over 700,000 clones, 15% to 20% seen once. The specimen was naive CD4+ T cells from blood. The receptors derive from a woman between 18 and 29 years old in good health.

The V call is TRBV6-5, the J call TRBJ2-3; no clear D gene. Germline CDR1 MNHEY, CDR2 SVGAGI. The CDR3 extends over 14 amino acids. V was pared by 0 bases and J by 3 bases, with 7 bases between. This CDR3 is CASSYSTRTDTQYF. In DNA, the CDR3 is TGTGCCAGCAGTTACTCGACCAGGACAGATACGCAGTATTTT.

The sample holds a few counts of this clone. The V call is TRBV20-1, the J call TRBJ2-5; the D is unclear. The germline gives CDR1 DFQATT, CDR2 SNEGSKA (reference sequence). This CDR3 has 11 residues. The ends were cut back, 5 bases at V and 5 bases at J, with 9 bases in the middle. CDR3 coding DNA: TGCAGTGCTTTCCTATGGGAGACCCAGTACTTC. Translating gives CSAFLWETQYF.

The rearrangement uses TRBV4-3 and TRBJ1-1; D is uncertain. The CDR3 runs to 17 residues. Trimming removed 2 bases at V and 3 bases at J, with 19 bases between. The germline V gene encodes CDR1 LGHNA and CDR2 YSLEER. CDR3 sequence: CASSQRKGGAADTEAFF. CDR3 coding DNA: TGCGCCAGCAGCCAAAGGAAGGGTGGCGCCGCGGACACTGAAGCTTTCTTT.

Concerning this clone itself: At one boundary the junction diverges from the germline segment, which might be a read error. V usage is TRBV19 and J usage is TRBJ2-6, with TRBD2 matching 13 bases. The germline V gene encodes CDR1 LNHDA and CDR2 SQIVND (reference sequence). The CDR3 contains 18 residues. CDR3 nucleotide sequence: TGTGCCAGTAGTATGGGACTAGCGGGAACCTCTGGGGCCAACATCCTGACTTTC. Translated: CASSMGLAGTSGANILTF.

The rearrangement joins TRBV25-1 to TRBJ2-7, with 13 bases identical to TRBD2. Germline trimming cut 5 bases from V and 3 bases from J; bases unmatched to any gene: 10. Per germline, CDR1 MGHDK and CDR2 SYGVNS. CDR3 length equals 17 residues. In nucleotides, the CDR3 is TGTGCCAGCAGTCCACGCCGGACTAGCGGGAGAGGCTACGAGCAGTACTTC. Its translation: CASSPRRTSGRGYEQYF.

Details on this clone: Sequence at one end of the junction differs from germline and may be a read error. This rearrangement joins TRBV28 to TRBJ2-3, with TRBD2 identical over 8 bases. Germline V gives CDR1 MDHEN, CDR2 SYDVKM. The CDR3 extends over 14 amino acids. The CDR3: CASNLAGNTDTQYF. The CDR3 coding sequence is TGTGCCAGCAATTTAGCGGGGAACACAGATACGCAGTATTTT. Supplemented by reference TRBV28 and TRBJ2-3, the full variable domain reads DVKVTQSSRYLVKRTGEKVFLECVQDMDHENMFWYRQDPGLGLRLIYFSYDVKMKEKGDIPEGYSVSREKKERFSLILESASTNQTSMYLCASNLAGNTDTQYFGPGTRLTVL.

This clone was seen a few times. The same CDR3 also results from other DNA sequences found in this sample. J is TRBJ2-1 and V is TRBV2; D gene ambiguous. This CDR3 comprises 11 residues. Germline CDR1 is SNHLY and CDR2 is FYNNEI. Trimming shortened V by 4 bases and J by 7 bases, and 5 bases separated the two germline ends. The CDR3 loop reads CASSGYNEQFF. Here the CDR3 DNA reads TGTGCCAGCAGTGGGTATAATGAGCAGTTCTTC.

This clone has a handful of counts. The V gene is TRBV7-2, the J gene TRBJ2-1; no definite D call. Germline loops: CDR1 SGHTA, CDR2 FQGNSA. Trimming cost V 2 bases and J 5 bases, with 10 bases left between them. CDR3 size: 14 residues. The CDR3 nucleotides read TGTGCCAGCAGCTTATCAGTTAGGGACAATGAGCAGTTCTTC. Protein product: CASSLSVRDNEQFF.

The genes are TRBV5-1 and TRBJ1-2; maybe TRBD1 (5 bases). Trimming took off 0 bases at V and 0 bases at J, with 9 bases between the two ends. The CDR3 covers 15 residues. Germline assignment: CDR1 SGHRS and CDR2 YFSETQ. The CDR3 sequence is CASSLDRTTNYGYTF. The CDR3 DNA follows: TGCGCCAGCAGCTTGGACAGGACCACTAACTATGGCTACACCTTC. Full variable domain (missing parts from reference TRBV5-1 and TRBJ1-2): KAGVTQTPRYLIKTRGQQVTLSCSPISGHRSVSWYQQTPGQGLQFLFEYFSETQRNKGNFPGRFSGRQFSNSRSEMNVSTLELGDSALYLCASSLDRTTNYGYTFGSGTRLTVV.

In its sample, this clone was seen a few times. This rearrangement joins TRBV2 to TRBJ2-1; 7 bases fit TRBD2. With V trimmed by 6 bases and J by 11 bases, 4 bases remained unmatched. Germline V gene sequence: CDR1 SNHLY, CDR2 FYNNEI. The CDR3 is made up of 11 amino acids. The CDR3 DNA follows: TGTGCCAGCAGAAAGACTAGCCAGCAGTTCTTC. Translation gives CASRKTSQQFF.

This clone appeared a few times. The chain couples TRBV7-9 to TRBJ2-7; 10 bases map to TRBD2. Germline lookup yields CDR1 SEHNR and CDR2 FQNEAQ (reference sequence). This CDR3 region has 15 residues. The J segment lost 0 bases and the V segment lost 3 bases, leaving 2 bases of the junction unmatched. DNA for the CDR3: TGTGCCAGCAGCTTTAGCGGGAGGAGCTCCTACGAGCAGTACTTC. Encoded protein: CASSFSGRSSYEQYF.

This sequence joins TRBV6-5 and TRBJ2-7; maybe TRBD1 (6 bases). V lost 6 bases and J 6 bases, leaving 18 bases between the germline ends. CDR1 and CDR2 from the germline V gene are MNHEY and SVGAGI. The CDR3 runs 14 residues. The CDR3 DNA is TGTGCCAGCAGCAAAAATCACAGGGTTGTCGAGCAGTACTTC. This codes for CASSKNHRVVEQYF.

V usage is TRBV28 and J usage is TRBJ1-4, with 8 positions matching TRBD1. Germline CDR1 reads MDHEN; CDR2 reads SYDVKM. The CDR3 has 14 amino acids. J gave up 7 bases and V 5 bases, and 6 bases lay outside the gene matches. The CDR3 nucleotides read TGTGCCAGCAGTCCAGACAGGGGAGGTGAAAAACTGTTTTTT. Translation gives CASSPDRGGEKLFF.

The chain is built from TRBV29-1 and TRBJ1-2; D is undetermined. The germline CDR1 and CDR2 sequences are SQVTM and ANQGSEA. Deletions cut 5 bases from V and 0 bases from J, with 10 bases between. The CDR3 totals 13 residues. CDR3 bases: TGCAGCGTTATACAGAGAGCTAACTATGGCTACACCTTC. Protein product: CSVIQRANYGYTF.

This clone showed up just a few times. The CDR3 coding sequence is TGTGCCAGCAGCCTACACGTGATCGGGGAGCTGTTTTTT. The encoded protein is CASSLHVIGELFF. The chain uses TRBV7-2 and TRBJ2-2; no reliable D call. The CDR3 consists of 13 residues. V lost 5 bases to trimming and J lost 7 bases, with 11 bases between them. Germline CDR1 SGHTA, CDR2 FQGNSA.

As concerns this clone: The sample contains more than one DNA sequence encoding this CDR3. The CDR3 loop reads CASSFTGSYEQYF. The CDR3 region has the DNA TGTGCCAGCAGCTTCACCGGCTCCTACGAGCAGTACTTC. The chain links TRBV11-2 to TRBJ2-7; D ambiguous. The CDR3 contains 13 residues. Between the trimmed V and J ends, which lost 3 bases and 0 bases, there was a span of 6 bases. Germline V CDR1 and CDR2: SGHAT, FQNNGV.

This clone was seen ten or more times. The V and J genes are TRBV7-9 and TRBJ2-7, with unresolved D. The V gene's germline CDR1 is SEHNR and CDR2 FQNEAQ (reference sequence). The CDR3 extends over 11 amino acids. V shed 4 bases and J shed 5 bases, with 6 bases lying between them. The CDR3: CASSSADEQYF. CDR3 sequence (DNA): TGTGCCAGCAGCTCTGCCGACGAGCAGTACTTC.

This clone was counted only a few times. The genes are TRBV10-3 and TRBJ2-1; D gene ambiguous. The CDR3 is 14 residues long. Trimming took off 6 bases at V and 0 bases at J, with 9 bases between the two ends. Germline V gene sequence: CDR1 ENHRY, CDR2 SYGVKD. The CDR3 DNA sequence: TGTGCCATCAGCCGATCCGGCTCCTACAATGAGCAGTTCTTC. This translates into CAISRSGSYNEQFF.

This clone was counted only a few times. This chain joins TRBV6-5 and TRBJ1-2; maybe TRBD1 (6 bases). V shed 2 bases and J shed 6 bases, with 13 bases lying between them. The germline CDR1 and CDR2 sequences are MNHEY and SVGAGI. The length of the CDR3 is 14 residues. The CDR3 DNA reads as TGTGCCAGCAGTTACGCCGGGACATTGGATGGCTACACCTTC. It encodes CASSYAGTLDGYTF.

There are a few counts of this clone. The chain employs TRBV7-9 and TRBJ2-5; D may be TRBD2 (6 bases). CDR3 length: 15 amino acids. Trimming pared 2 bases from V and 2 bases from J, leaving 12 bases between. In germline, CDR1 is SEHNR, CDR2 FQNEAQ (reference sequence). CDR3 protein: CASSLQGLTQETQYF. For the CDR3, the DNA is TGTGCCAGCAGCTTACAGGGACTGACACAAGAGACCCAGTACTTC.

This clone occurred a few times. The V and J genes are TRBV6-5 and TRBJ2-3, with 10 bases fitting TRBD2. The germline gives CDR1 MNHEY, CDR2 SVGAGI. This CDR3 is built from 14 residues. The trim removed 4 bases at V and 5 bases at J, leaving 3 bases unmatched. DNA of the CDR3: TGTGCCAGCAGTTTACTAGCGGGACGAGATACGCAGTATTTT. This codes for CASSLLAGRDTQYF.

This clone has more than one count but fewer than ten. V usage is TRBV28 and J usage is TRBJ2-1, with D possibly being TRBD1 (5 bases). Trimming removed 0 bases at V and 7 bases at J, with 13 bases between. Germline V lookup: CDR1 MDHEN, CDR2 SYDVKM. The CDR3 totals 15 residues. The CDR3 DNA reads TGTGCCAGCAGTTTATGGGGCACAGGCAGTAATGAGCAGTTCTTC. Protein sequence: CASSLWGTGSNEQFF.

The gene calls are TRBV15 and TRBJ1-1; 7 bases agree with TRBD1. The length of the CDR3 is 15 residues. V shed 0 bases, J shed 5 bases, and the junction held 6 bases outside the gene matches. Germline V gene sequence: CDR1 LNHNV, CDR2 YYDKDF (reference sequence). Here the CDR3 reads CATSRDYRGLTEAFF. The CDR3 region has the DNA TGTGCCACCAGCAGAGATTACAGGGGCCTAACTGAAGCTTTCTTT. The full variable domain, rest sourced from reference TRBV15 and TRBJ1-1, is DAMVIQNPRYQVTQFGKPVTLSCSQTLNHNVMYWYQQKSSQAPKLLFHYYDKDFNNEADTPDNFQSRRPNTSFCFLDIRSPGLGDTAMYLCATSRDYRGLTEAFFGQGTRLTVV.

This clone occurred a few times. This rearrangement joins TRBV18 to TRBJ2-6; 9 bases match TRBD1. The CDR3 consists of 19 residues. Trimming cost V 3 bases and J 2 bases; bases outside gene matches: 11. Germline loops: CDR1 KGHSH, CDR2 LQKENI. CDR3 amino acids: CASSPWMRGQGAGANVLTF. In nucleotides, the CDR3 is TGTGCCAGCTCACCGTGGATGAGGGGACAGGGTGCTGGGGCCAACGTCCTGACTTTC.

This clone appeared a few times. V gene TRBV9 combines with J gene TRBJ2-1; TRBD2 is a possible D gene (6 bases). The CDR3 has 17 amino acids. Per germline, CDR1 SGDLS and CDR2 YYNGEE. V lost 7 bases to trimming and J lost 0 bases, with 20 bases between them. CDR3 residues: CASGSRGAGGSYNEQFF. CDR3 nucleotides: TGTGCCAGCGGGAGTAGGGGCGCCGGGGGCTCCTACAATGAGCAGTTCTTC.

The chain uses TRBV11-1 and TRBJ2-6; perhaps TRBD1 as D (5 bases). CDR1 SGHAT and CDR2 FQDESV come from the germline V gene (reference sequence). The CDR3 totals 16 residues. Deletions cut 5 bases from V and 0 bases from J, with 11 bases between. The DNA for the CDR3 is TGTGCCAGCAGCCGCGACAGTGCCTCTGGGGCCAACGTCCTGACTTTC. Its translation: CASSRDSASGANVLTF.

This clone was counted only a few times. The CDR3 loop reads CASSPRGAEKLFF. The CDR3 DNA sequence: TGTGCCAGCAGTCCCCGTGGTGCTGAAAAACTGTTTTTT. The chain recombines TRBV28 with TRBJ1-4; no clear D gene. Trimming removed 5 bases at V and 7 bases at J, with 11 bases between. From germline, CDR1 is MDHEN and CDR2 SYDVKM. The CDR3 is 13 residues long. The full variable domain, with the rest looked up from reference TRBV28 and TRBJ1-4, is DVKVTQSSRYLVKRTGEKVFLECVQDMDHENMFWYRQDPGLGLRLIYFSYDVKMKEKGDIPEGYSVSREKKERFSLILESASTNQTSMYLCASSPRGAEKLFFGSGTQLSVL.

This clone was detected only a few times. The same CDR3 can be traced to other DNA sequences in this sample. This chain uses TRBV7-2 with TRBJ2-1; D gene uncertain. V was trimmed by 0 bases and J by 1 base, leaving 10 bases between them. Germline CDR1 SGHTA, CDR2 FQGNSA. The CDR3 length is 16 residues. CDR3 nucleotides: TGTGCCAGCAGCTTAGCCAGTAGTTTGTCCTACAATGAGCAGTTCTTC. Translated: CASSLASSLSYNEQFF.